This T cell receptor beta chain was recovered during a study of spatial heterogeneity in lung cancer (dated by TCRdb to the late 2010s). Notes on the research overall: Beta-chain transcripts were consistently detected in greater numbers than alpha-chain transcripts, which likely reflected higher beta-chain transcript abundance. In the raw uncorrected reads, each unique combination of TCR and UMI appeared more than ten times on average. TCR alpha and beta repertoires were quantitatively compared across multiple tumor regions, matched nontumor lung and blood in non-small cell lung cancer. The study linked features of the TCR repertoire to counts of nonsynonymous mutations, which were determined by whole-exome sequencing of tumor tissue. Both alpha and beta chains were TCR-sequenced in 210 or so tumor regions, 64 matched nontumor lung samples and 56 PBMC samples obtained at surgery.

Library generation was performed with 5' RACE. TCRdb shows the sequencer as NextSeq 500. The TCR library protocol attached a unique molecular identifier to each TCR cDNA molecule to allow correction of PCR and sequencing errors. The original pipeline was this. TCR identification, UMI-based error correction and CDR3 extraction were all carried out with Decombinator tools. Expanded TCRs were defined as those above a frequency of 2 per 1,000, corresponding to the top 1% of the tumor frequency distribution. Rényi diversity was computed with the R vegan package after subsampling each repertoire 100 times to 5,000 TCRs. CDR3 similarity networks were built from amino acid triplet string-kernel similarity, with CDR3s being connected when pairwise similarity was above 0.82. TCRdb's own reprocessing of the public reads used fastp at Q25 and MiXCR and kept productive beta chains. A single entry per CDR3 protein holds the most common genes and DNA from its merged rows. TCRdb, not the original authors, processed these V and J calls. The sample profile shows around 89,000 distinct CDR3 sequences; over 9.5% of them were found once. The ten most abundant clones make up over 40% of the sample.

The CDR3 measures 13 amino acids from cysteine to phenylalanine. This entry keeps only the CDR3 DNA: 39 bases, framed from base 1. V and J lose 7 bases and 3 bases, and a span of 12 bases separates them. CDR1 and CDR2 (SNHLY, FYNNEI) derive from the germline V gene. This clonotype was detected only a few times. Its recognized antigen is unknown. No much larger clone is present one base from it, and per-base qualities are unavailable. In light of the paper, this sample's time point label describes: sample taken at primary tumor resection. Without any cell sorting, TCR sequencing was performed on whole RNA extracted either from tumor and nontumor lung tissue or from cryopreserved PBMC samples. Samples were obtained from approximately 72 patients with early-stage, untreated non-small cell lung cancer from the lung TRACERx cohort. A patient was chosen for TCR sequencing only when enough RNA was available from at least two tumor regions.

Overall results and qualifications from the work: Confirming at a functional level the hypothesis that regional TCRs recognize regional mutations was considered to require additional single-cell paired TCR alpha and beta sequencing. Ubiquitous expanded tumor TCRs were found in blood more often at tumor resection than at routine follow-up.

This sample comprised PBMCs, obtained at surgery. This clonotype was sampled from a male donor with early-stage non-small cell lung cancer. The rearrangement combines TRBV2 with TRBJ2-5; the D gene is possibly TRBD1, with 7 bases matching. The DNA sequence is given as TGTGCCAGCATCGCGGGGACAGAAGAGACCCAGTACTTC. This gives the protein CASIAGTEETQYF.